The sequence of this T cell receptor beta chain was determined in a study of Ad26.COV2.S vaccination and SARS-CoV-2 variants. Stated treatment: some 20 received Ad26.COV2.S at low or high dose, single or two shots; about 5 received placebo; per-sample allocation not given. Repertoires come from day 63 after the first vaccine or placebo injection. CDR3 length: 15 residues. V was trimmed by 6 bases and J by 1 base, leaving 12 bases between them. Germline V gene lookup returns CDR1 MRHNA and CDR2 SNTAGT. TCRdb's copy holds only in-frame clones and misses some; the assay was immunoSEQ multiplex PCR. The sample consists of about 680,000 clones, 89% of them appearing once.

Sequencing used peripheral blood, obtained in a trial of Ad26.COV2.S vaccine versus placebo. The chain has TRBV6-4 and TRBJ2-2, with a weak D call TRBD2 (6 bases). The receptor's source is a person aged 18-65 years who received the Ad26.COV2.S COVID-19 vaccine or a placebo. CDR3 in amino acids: CASSPLAQNTGELFF. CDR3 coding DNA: TGTGCCAGCAGCCCCCTAGCGCAGAACACCGGGGAGCTGTTTTTT.